Sequencing of this T cell receptor beta chain was carried out in a study of shared clonotypes between healthy human individuals. CDR3 length: 14 amino acids. CDR1 is MDHEN, CDR2 SYDVKM, per germline. Trimming pared 2 bases from V and 9 bases from J, leaving 14 bases between. CD45RO-negative CD8 cells positively selected for CCR7 made up the naive population, which excluded terminally differentiated effector memory CD45RA+ cells. The deep-level immunoSEQ assay was used. Some clones are missing from TCRdb's copy, which holds only in-frame ones; the method was immunoSEQ multiplex PCR. The sample lists roughly 2,000,000 clones, over 85% occurring once.

The chain couples TRBV28 to TRBJ1-5; no definite D call. This clonotype was sampled from a man aged 18 to 30 in good health. Some clones in this sample may be carry-over from other donors' samples. Material: naive CD8+ T cells from PBMCs. The CDR3 DNA sequence: TGTGCCAGCAGTTTAGGGCGCGACGAGGCGCCCCAGCATTTT. This encodes CASSLGRDEAPQHF.